Following are 15 T cell receptor beta chains from one sample sequenced in a study of T cell changes during pregnancy in multiple sclerosis. This table comes from immunoSEQ multiplex PCR, and its TCRdb copy is limited to in-frame clones, with some not included. The sample has around 52,000 clones; about 90% are singletons. The sequenced sample was CD4+ T cells from peripheral blood mononuclear cells, obtained after pregnancy. These receptors all come from a female donor in good health, enrolled as a control in a pregnancy study.

The V gene is TRBV7-9, the J gene TRBJ2-5; 12 bases line up with TRBD1. J lost 2 bases, V lost 5 bases, and 9 bases had no gene match. Germline CDR1 reads SEHNR; CDR2 reads FQNEAQ (reference sequence). CDR3 length: 17 amino acids. The CDR3 protein is CASSRRDRGRKQETQYF. For the CDR3, the DNA is TGTGCCAGCAGCCGACGGGACAGGGGGCGGAAGCAAGAGACCCAGTACTTC.

The chain joins TRBV19 to TRBJ2-7; TRBD1 agrees at 7 bases. The J segment lost 4 bases and the V segment lost 7 bases, leaving 7 bases of the junction unmatched. Germline lookup yields CDR1 LNHDA and CDR2 SQIVND (reference sequence). The CDR3 totals 13 residues. CDR3: CASKGAEWYEQYF. The CDR3 nucleotides read TGTGCCAGTAAGGGGGCAGAATGGTACGAGCAGTACTTC.

V usage is TRBV7-3 and J usage is TRBJ2-2; TRBD1 aligns across 9 bases. V shed 4 bases and J 8 bases; nucleotides not matched to a gene: 11. The length of the CDR3 is 16 residues. From germline, CDR1 is SGHTA and CDR2 FQGTGA. The CDR3 DNA follows: TGTGCCAGCAGCTCGTCGAACAGGGGGCTAGGGGGGGAGCTGTTTTTT. Its translation is CASSSSNRGLGGELFF.

V usage is TRBV6-6 and J usage is TRBJ1-5; D not resolved. The CDR3 has 14 residues. Germline V CDR1 and CDR2: MNHNY, SVGAGI (reference sequence). V was cut by 7 bases and J by 3 bases, with 13 bases left in between. Written as DNA, the CDR3 is TGTGCCAGCACTCCGGTGGCGGACAATCAGCCCCAGCATTTT. Its protein product is CASTPVADNQPQHF.

The gene calls are TRBV5-4 and TRBJ2-1, with TRBD2 matching 8 bases. This CDR3 has 15 amino acids. Unmatched junction bases numbered 5, after V lost 4 bases and J lost 2 bases. Per the germline V gene, CDR1 is SGHNT and CDR2 is YYREEE (reference sequence). The CDR3 bases are TGTGCCAGCAGCGATCAAGCGGGGGCCTACAATGAGCAGTTCTTC. Translation gives CASSDQAGAYNEQFF. Using reference TRBV5-4 and TRBJ2-1 for the parts outside the CDR3, the full variable domain is ETGVTQSPTHLIKTRGQQVTLRCSSQSGHNTVSWYQQALGQGPQFIFQYYREEENGRGNFPPRFSGLQFPNYSSELNVNALELDDSALYLCASSDQAGAYNEQFFGPGTRLTVL.

This clone was detected only a few times. The chain is built from TRBV19 and TRBJ1-1; TRBD1 agrees at 7 bases. V shed 5 bases, J shed 8 bases, and the junction held 2 bases outside the gene matches. Germline V gene lookup returns CDR1 LNHDA and CDR2 SQIVND (reference sequence). The length of the CDR3 is 11 residues. In DNA form, the CDR3 reads TGTGCCAGTAGTTCCAGGGGGGAAGCTTTCTTT. This codes for CASSSRGEAFF.

The J gene is TRBJ2-5, the V gene TRBV7-2; D is undetermined. In germline, CDR1 is SGHTA, CDR2 FQGNSA. The CDR3 extends over 14 amino acids. The V gene lost 5 bases and the J gene lost 1 base, with 11 bases spanning the gap. The CDR3 DNA reads TGTGCCAGCAGCCCCGGGTTAGCCCAAGAGACCCAGTACTTC. Amino acids: CASSPGLAQETQYF.

The genes are TRBV28 and TRBJ1-4; 9 bases map to TRBD1. V lost 0 bases to trimming and J lost 0 bases; unmatched junction nucleotides: 2. Germline CDR1 reads MDHEN; CDR2 reads SYDVKM. The CDR3 is 17 amino acids. The CDR3 DNA is TGTGCCAGCAGTTTATGGGGACAGGGTACAACTAATGAAAAACTGTTTTTT. This translates into CASSLWGQGTTNEKLFF.

The V call is TRBV15, the J call TRBJ1-2; the D is unclear. Trimming cost V 4 bases and J 14 bases, with 17 bases left between them. This CDR3 contains 12 residues. Germline assignment: CDR1 LNHNV and CDR2 YYDKDF (reference sequence). This CDR3 reads CATSKGGPVGTF. The CDR3 coding sequence is TGTGCCACCAGCAAAGGAGGCCCGGTGGGAACCTTC.

V usage is TRBV15 and J usage is TRBJ2-3, with 10 nucleotides matching TRBD2. V shed 1 base, J shed 1 base, and the junction held 2 bases outside the gene matches. CDR3 size: 16 residues. The germline CDR1 and CDR2 sequences are LNHNV and YYDKDF (reference sequence). CDR3 DNA sequence: TGTGCCACCAGCAGAGGGCTAGCGGGGGGCACAGATACGCAGTATTTT. It encodes CATSRGLAGGTDTQYF.

The CDR3 reads CASSKPQGAREQYF. DNA of the CDR3: TGTGCCAGCAGCAAACCGCAGGGGGCGAGGGAGCAGTACTTC. The chain links TRBV13 to TRBJ2-7; 8 bases align to TRBD1. CDR3 size: 14 residues. The germline gives CDR1 PRHDT, CDR2 FYEKMQ (reference sequence). V gave up 5 bases and J gave up 7 bases; unmatched junction bases: 10.

This sequence joins TRBV5-1 and TRBJ2-2, with a tentative D call TRBD1 (6 bases). Germline V gene data show CDR1 as SGHRS and CDR2 as YFSETQ. This CDR3 comprises 14 residues. Trimming left V 4 bases short and J 7 bases short, with 14 bases between. In nucleotides, the CDR3 is TGCGCCAGCAGCGTAAACAGGGAAGGCGGGGAGCTGTTTTTT. This translates into CASSVNREGGELFF.

On this clone itself: One end of the junction varies from germline; a read error may be responsible. The chain links TRBV7-7 to TRBJ2-2, with 12 nucleotides matching TRBD2. CDR1 and CDR2 (germline): SSHAT, FNYEAQ (reference sequence). This CDR3 is built from 16 residues. The CDR3 here is CASKRLAGDTAGELFF. DNA for the CDR3: TGTGCTAGCAAGAGACTAGCGGGGGATACAGCCGGGGAGCTGTTTTTT.

This rearrangement joins TRBV29-1 to TRBJ2-5; 12 nucleotides match TRBD2. The CDR3 covers 17 residues. Trimming removed 7 bases from V and 1 base from J; junction bases left unmatched: 13. Germline CDR1 reads SQVTM; CDR2 reads ANQGSEA. The CDR3 DNA is TGCAGCGCCGGGAGGCTAGCGGGGGGGCGGGGCCAAGAGACCCAGTACTTC. This gives the protein CSAGRLAGGRGQETQYF.

Regarding this clone: Other DNA sequences in the sample encode the same CDR3. The CDR3 bases are TGTGCCAGCAGCCTCGGGAGGGGCACTGAAGCTTTCTTT. Translating gives CASSLGRGTEAFF. The chain employs TRBV11-3 and TRBJ1-1; a weak D match, TRBD1 (5 bases). The CDR3 runs 13 residues. Trimming removed 5 bases at V and 4 bases at J, with 11 bases between. Looked up from germline, CDR1 is SGHNT and CDR2 is YENEEA.